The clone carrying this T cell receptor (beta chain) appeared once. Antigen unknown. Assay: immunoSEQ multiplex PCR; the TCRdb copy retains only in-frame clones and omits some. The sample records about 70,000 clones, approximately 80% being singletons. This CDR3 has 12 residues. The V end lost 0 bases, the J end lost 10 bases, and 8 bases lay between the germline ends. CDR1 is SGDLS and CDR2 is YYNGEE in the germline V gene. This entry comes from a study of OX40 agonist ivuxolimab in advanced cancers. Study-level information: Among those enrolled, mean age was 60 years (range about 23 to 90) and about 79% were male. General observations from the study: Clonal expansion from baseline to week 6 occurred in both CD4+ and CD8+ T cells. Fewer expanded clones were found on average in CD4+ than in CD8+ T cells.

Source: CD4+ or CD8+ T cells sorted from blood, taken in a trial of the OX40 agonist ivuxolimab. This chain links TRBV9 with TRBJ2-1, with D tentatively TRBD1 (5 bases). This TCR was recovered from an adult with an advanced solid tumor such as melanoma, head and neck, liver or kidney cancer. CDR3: CASSVEGAEQFF. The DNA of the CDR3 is TGTGCCAGCAGCGTAGAAGGGGCCGAGCAGTTCTTC.